This TCR beta chain was sequenced for a study of blood T cell repertoires in COVID-19. Study overall: COVID-19 samples collected from the United States, Italy and Spain covered acute and convalescent phases. Sample material is recorded as cDNA or gDNA derived from T cells, B-cell-depleted T cells, or PBMCs.

As originally analysed: The authors estimated nucleated cell counts from reference gene primer amplification. The data were produced by immunoSEQ multiplex PCR, yet TCRdb's version contains in-frame clones alone and is incomplete. The DNA gave D and trimming, while V, J and clone size come from that table. This sample carries 100,000 to 150,000 clones, 70% to 90% of them seen once, and the ten largest clones take about 4%. Germline assignment: CDR1 SGHNT and CDR2 YYREEE (reference sequence). The CDR3 covers 15 residues. V shed 0 bases and J 3 bases; nucleotides not matched to a gene: 3. This receptor was identified in a woman aged 50 to 65 with acute or convalescent COVID-19. Material: peripheral blood. The chain couples TRBV5-4 to TRBJ2-7; 10 bases are a match to TRBD2. The CDR3 DNA follows: TGTGCCAGCAGCTTGGCTTCTAGCGGGGGCTACGAGCAGTACTTC. Translated: CASSLASSGGYEQYF. Filled out from reference TRBV5-4 and TRBJ2-7, the complete variable domain reads ETGVTQSPTHLIKTRGQQVTLRCSSQSGHNTVSWYQQALGQGPQFIFQYYREEENGRGNFPPRFSGLQFPNYSSELNVNALELDDSALYLCASSLASSGGYEQYFGPGTRLTVT.